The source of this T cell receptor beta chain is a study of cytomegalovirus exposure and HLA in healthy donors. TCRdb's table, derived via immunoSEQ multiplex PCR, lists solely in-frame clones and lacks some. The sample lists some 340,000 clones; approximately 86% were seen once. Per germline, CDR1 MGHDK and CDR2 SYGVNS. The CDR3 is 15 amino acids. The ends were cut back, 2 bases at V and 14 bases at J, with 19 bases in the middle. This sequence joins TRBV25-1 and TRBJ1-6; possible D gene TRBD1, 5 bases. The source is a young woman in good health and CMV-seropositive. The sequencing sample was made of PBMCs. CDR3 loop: CASSEVQGLKLTLHF. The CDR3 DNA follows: TGTGCCAGCAGTGAAGTCCAGGGTTTAAAATTAACCCTCCACTTT. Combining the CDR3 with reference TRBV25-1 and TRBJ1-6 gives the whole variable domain EADIYQTPRYLVIGTGKKITLECSQTMGHDKMYWYQQDPGMELHLIHYSYGVNSTEKGDLSSESTVSRIRTEHFPLTLESARPSHTSQYLCASSEVQGLKLTLHFGNGTRLTVT.